This entry describes one T cell receptor beta chain. Original analysis: From reference gene primer amplification, estimates of nucleated cell counts were derived. Profiling relied on immunoSEQ multiplex PCR, and the TCRdb table lists in-frame clones only, not all of them. The DNA was the basis for D and trimming; V, J and clone size are from that table. The data show under 110,000 clones, approximately 89% seen once. The sample originates from a study of blood T cell repertoires in COVID-19. Background on the study: Acute-phase and convalescent COVID-19 samples originated in the United States, Italy and Spain. Sources were T cells, B-cell-depleted T cells, or PBMCs; the material itself was cDNA or gDNA.

Sequenced input: peripheral blood. The sequence came from a woman aged 30 to 39 with acute or convalescent COVID-19.

The CDR3 DNA sequence: TGCAGTGCCTCGGGGAATGAAAAACTGTTTTTT. It yields the protein CSASGNEKLFF. This chain uses TRBV20-1 with TRBJ1-4; D is unclear. This CDR3 has 11 amino acids. CDR1 and CDR2 (germline): DFQATT, SNEGSKA (reference sequence). Deletions cut 6 bases from V and 5 bases from J, with 7 bases between.